Presented here are 13 T cell receptor beta chains from one specimen sequenced in a study of PD-L1 blockade in urothelial cancer. The time point was: pretreatment peripheral blood. Clones were read by immunoSEQ multiplex PCR, and TCRdb kept only the in-frame ones, dropping some. The sample yields tens of thousands of clones, roughly 82% seen once. Sample: PBMCs, taken around atezolizumab (anti-PD-L1) treatment. The receptor set was obtained from a man aged 60 to 75 with urothelial cancer.

This rearrangement joins TRBV28 to TRBJ2-3; D is possibly TRBD2 (6 bases). V was shortened by 3 bases and J by 0 bases, with 10 bases between the two germline ends. The CDR3 is 15 residues long. Germline loops: CDR1 MDHEN, CDR2 SYDVKM. The CDR3 spells CASSFGGSSTDTQYF. The CDR3 DNA follows: TGTGCCAGCAGTTTTGGGGGGTCTAGCACAGATACGCAGTATTTT.

The DNA for the CDR3 is TGTGCCAGCAGCACGAACCCCAGGGGGGCGGGAGATACGCAGTATTTT. It encodes CASSTNPRGAGDTQYF. This chain links TRBV7-3 with TRBJ2-3, with a tentative D call TRBD1 (7 bases). The V end was cut by 5 bases, the J end by 5 bases, with 20 bases between. The CDR3 loop spans 16 amino acids. Germline values: CDR1 SGHTA, CDR2 FQGTGA. The full variable domain, with the rest looked up from reference TRBV7-3 and TRBJ2-3, is GAGVSQTPSNKVTEKGKYVELRCDPISGHTALYWYRQSLGQGPEFLIYFQGTGAADDSGLPNDRFFAVRPEGSVSTLKIQRTERGDSAVYLCASSTNPRGAGDTQYFGPGTRLTVL.

The chain couples TRBV2 to TRBJ2-1; 9 nucleotides line up with TRBD2. This CDR3 region has 16 residues. CDR1 is SNHLY and CDR2 is FYNNEI in the germline V gene. V was clipped by 4 bases and J by 0 bases; unmatched bases: 4. Here the CDR3 DNA reads TGTGCCAGCAGTGTGGGGCGGGGGGGCTCCTACAATGAGCAGTTCTTC. Protein: CASSVGRGGSYNEQFF.

This chain connects TRBV27 to TRBJ1-2; D is ambiguous. The V end lost 1 base, the J end lost 7 bases, and 13 bases lay between the germline ends. Germline CDR1 is MNHEY and CDR2 is SMNVEV (reference sequence). This CDR3 has 14 amino acids. Here the CDR3 DNA reads TGTGCCAGCAGTTTATTTGGAGCGGATATTGGCTACACCTTC. Amino acids: CASSLFGADIGYTF.

The chain combines TRBV19 with TRBJ2-7; 7 nucleotides agree with TRBD1. V gave up 1 base and J gave up 4 bases; unmatched junction bases: 7. This CDR3 spans 15 amino acids. Per germline, CDR1 LNHDA and CDR2 SQIVND (reference sequence). CDR3 amino acids: CASSIASQGRYEQYF. CDR3 DNA sequence: TGTGCCAGTAGTATAGCTTCACAGGGGAGATACGAGCAGTACTTC. The full variable domain, its missing parts supplied by reference TRBV19 and TRBJ2-7, is DGGITQSPKYLFRKEGQNVTLSCEQNLNHDAMYWYRQDPGQGLRLIYYSQIVNDFQKGDIAEGYSVSREKKESFPLTVTSAQKNPTAFYLCASSIASQGRYEQYFGPGTRLTVT.

This chain connects TRBV6-1 to TRBJ2-1; TRBD2 might be the D (7 bases). The length of the CDR3 is 15 residues. The V end lost 6 bases, the J end lost 5 bases, and 17 bases lay between the germline ends. The germline V gene encodes CDR1 MNHNS and CDR2 SASEGT. CDR3 DNA: TGTGCCAGCAGCGAGGGGGGAGGGAAACACAATGAGCAGTTCTTC. This encodes CASSEGGGKHNEQFF.

The chain has TRBV6-4 and TRBJ1-1, with 7 bases identical to TRBD1. V was pared by 5 bases and J by 5 bases, with 5 bases of the junction left unmatched. Germline-derived CDR1 and CDR2 are MRHNA and SNTAGT. The CDR3 contains 13 residues. In nucleotides, the CDR3 is TGTGCCAGCAGTCTGACAGGGAAGACTGAAGCTTTCTTT. It yields the protein CASSLTGKTEAFF.

Note on this clone: This CDR3 is also generated by other DNA sequences in the sample. CDR3 residues: CASSASYGYTF. CDR3 in DNA: TGTGCCAGCAGCGCTTCCTATGGCTACACCTTC. This chain joins TRBV9 and TRBJ1-2, with D hard to call. V was pared by 3 bases and J by 4 bases, with 4 bases between. Looked up from germline, CDR1 is SGDLS and CDR2 is YYNGEE. This CDR3 contains 11 residues.

The chain joins TRBV5-6 to TRBJ1-2, with D possibly being TRBD1 (5 bases). The ends were cut back, 0 bases at V and 7 bases at J, with 13 bases in the middle. The CDR3 sequence is 14 residues long. Per the germline V gene, CDR1 is SGHDT and CDR2 is YYEEEE. The CDR3 nucleotides are TGTGCCAGCAGCTTGGCGGCCCCGGGGGGTGGCTACACCTTC. Residues: CASSLAAPGGGYTF.

The rearrangement links TRBV18 to TRBJ1-1; the D gene is possibly TRBD1 (6 bases). The CDR3 spans 15 residues. CDR1 is KGHSH and CDR2 is LQKENI in the germline V gene. The V end was cut by 4 bases, the J end by 4 bases, with 16 bases between. This CDR3 is CASSREGVLSTEAFF. The DNA for the CDR3 is TGTGCCAGCTCACGGGAGGGGGTCCTATCCACTGAAGCTTTCTTT.

The CDR3 region is CASSSQQGGSEKLFF. The CDR3 DNA follows: TGCGCCAGCAGCTCCCAACAGGGCGGGAGTGAAAAACTGTTTTTT. This chain connects TRBV5-1 to TRBJ1-4, with a tentative D call TRBD1 (6 bases). CDR1 and CDR2 from the germline V gene are SGHRS and YFSETQ. The CDR3 sequence is 15 residues long. V dropped 3 bases and J dropped 7 bases, with 16 bases sitting between them.

The V gene is TRBV14, the J gene TRBJ1-1; perhaps TRBD1 as D (5 bases). CDR1 and CDR2 from the germline V gene are SGHDN and FVKESK. This CDR3 comprises 14 residues. V was trimmed by 5 bases and J by 6 bases, leaving 16 bases between them. CDR3 region: CASSTITGSPEAFF. CDR3 DNA: TGTGCCAGCAGCACAATAACAGGTTCCCCTGAAGCTTTCTTT.

V is TRBV7-9 and J is TRBJ2-3, with D perhaps matching TRBD1 (5 bases). The length of the CDR3 is 12 residues. The germline gives CDR1 SEHNR, CDR2 FQNEAQ (reference sequence). Trimming stripped 1 base from V and 6 bases from J, with 5 bases between. The CDR3 region is CASSLEGDTQYF. The CDR3 DNA follows: TGTGCCAGCAGCTTAGAGGGGGATACGCAGTATTTT.